The source of this T cell receptor beta chain is a study of blood T cell repertoires in COVID-19. The V gene end was trimmed by 3 bases and the J gene end by 11 bases; junction bases not matched to a gene: 12. The length of the CDR3 is 16 residues. Germline V gene lookup returns CDR1 LNHDA and CDR2 SQIVND (reference sequence). Method: immunoSEQ multiplex PCR; TCRdb's copy keeps in-frame clones and lacks some. The sample lists 90,000 to 130,000 clones; around 86% were seen once. The chain employs TRBV19 and TRBJ1-6; 8 positions match TRBD1. The clonotype comes from a man aged 65 to 79 with acute or convalescent COVID-19. The material sequenced was peripheral blood. The CDR3 spells CASSIETGQVVTPLHF. CDR3 bases: TGTGCCAGTAGTATCGAGACGGGACAGGTGGTGACACCCCTCCACTTT.